This T cell receptor beta chain came from a study of neurological immune-mediated disorders. Background on the study: Multiple sclerosis patients (n = 34) included some 30 with relapsing-remitting and 3 with secondary progressive disease.

This clonotype was counted at least ten times. This CDR3 spans 17 amino acids. V shed 4 bases and J 3 bases; nucleotides not matched to a gene: 12. CDR1 SEHNR and CDR2 FQNEAQ come from the germline V gene (reference sequence). As to time point: longitudinal time-point 3. Stored at -80 C, 2 million PBMCs were the source of the unsorted libraries. TCRdb processed the 5' RACE reads anew with MiXCR; each CDR3 protein has one entry. The table records about 80,000 distinct CDR3 sequences, 3.5% to 5.5% of them present only once. V is TRBV7-9 and J is TRBJ2-3; 8 bases match TRBD1. The specimen was PBMCs. This clonotype originated in a woman aged 55-69 years with multiple sclerosis. The CDR3 coding sequence is TGTGCCAGCAGCTCCGGTGAAACAGGGGGTTGGACAGATACGCAGTATTTT. Its translation: CASSSGETGGWTDTQYF. Full variable domain (outside the CDR3, taken from reference TRBV7-9 and TRBJ2-3): DTGVSQNPRHKITKRGQNVTFRCDPISEHNRLYWYRQTLGQGPEFLTYFQNEAQLEKSRLLSDRFSAERPKGSFSTLEIQRTEQGDSAMYLCASSSGETGGWTDTQYFGPGTRLTVL.